This T cell receptor (beta chain) was recorded in a study of blood T cell repertoires in COVID-19. Method: immunoSEQ multiplex PCR; TCRdb's copy keeps in-frame clones and lacks some. This table has about 100,000 clones, roughly 87% appearing once. The TCR was taken from a woman in her sixties or seventies with acute or convalescent COVID-19. Input material: peripheral blood.

In DNA form, the CDR3 reads TGTGCCAGCAGCCTCGTCCGACTAGCTTACAATGAGCAGTTCTTC. Amino acids: CASSLVRLAYNEQFF. J is TRBJ2-1 and V is TRBV3-1 (or the pseudogene TRBV3-2), with TRBD2 matching over 7 bases. The CDR3 is 15 residues long. The V and J ends lost 4 bases and 4 bases, in that order; junction bases with no gene match: 7. CDR1 and CDR2 (germline): LGHDT, YNNKEL (reference sequence).